The clone carrying this T cell receptor (beta chain) turned up a few times. Losses at the gene ends were 8 bases for V and 7 bases for J; bases not matched to a gene: 3. The CDR3 runs 13 residues. The germline V gene has CDR1 MDHEN and CDR2 SYDVKM. TCRdb re-analysed the 5' RACE reads in MiXCR, keeping a single row per CDR3 protein. The table shows 1.5 million to 2 million distinct CDR3 sequences, with about 32% occurring only once. The record originates from a study of identical twins. This receptor was identified in a newborn girl in good health. The chain joins TRBV28 to TRBJ2-1, with 12 nucleotides matching TRBD2. The specimen sequenced was cord blood. Here the CDR3 reads CASRTSGINEQFF. The CDR3 region has the DNA TGTGCCAGCCGGACTAGCGGGATTAATGAGCAGTTCTTC.